This T cell receptor (beta chain) is drawn from a study of blood T cell dynamics during melanoma immunotherapy. Findings and limits, study-wide: The study could not tell melanoma-specific clones from general immune activation.

The sample's time point: week 3, after first cycle of checkpoint inhibitor. Some clones are missing from TCRdb's copy, which holds only in-frame ones; the method was immunoSEQ multiplex PCR. The sample records 15,000 or so clones, around 88% being singletons. This clone was observed a handful of times. The target antigen is unknown. The length of the CDR3 is 16 residues. The germline CDR1 and CDR2 sequences are MNHEY and SMNVEV (reference sequence). Trimming cost V 5 bases and J 1 base; bases outside gene matches: 8. This TCR was sampled from a human donor with melanoma. Here the sequenced sample was blood, taken from a patient treated with checkpoint blockade. The chain uses TRBV27 and TRBJ1-1, with 9 nucleotides matching TRBD1. The CDR3 loop is CASSPRRGQGNTEAFF. CDR3 nucleotide sequence: TGTGCCAGCAGTCCAAGGAGGGGACAGGGGAACACTGAAGCTTTCTTT.